The following is a T cell receptor beta chain sequence with its context. A junction boundary mismatches the germline segment, possibly from a read error. TCRdb used MiXCR to reprocess the 5' RACE reads, holding one entry per CDR3 protein. The sample lists hundreds of thousands of distinct CDR3 sequences; approximately 15% were seen once. CDR1 is DFQATT and CDR2 is SNEGSKA in the germline V gene (reference sequence). CDR3 size: 15 residues. The record originates from a study of T-cell memory formation after mild COVID-19. The material sequenced was PBMCs or a T cell subset sorted from them (not recorded which). The receptor was isolated from a man aged 18 to 30 who had mild COVID-19 (a few samples of this study predate the infection). Cell type and time point are not known. The chain is built from TRBV20-1 and TRBJ1-5; a weak D match, TRBD1 (6 bases). The CDR3 bases are TGCAGTGCTGCCCGGGGGGCGGGGGCTAATGGGCCCCAGCAATTT. Residues: CSAARGAGANGPQQF.